The next 18 T cell receptor beta chains were all read from a single sample in a study of shared clonotypes between healthy human individuals. Assay used: immunoSEQ multiplex PCR; TCRdb lists only in-frame clones, some missing. The sample includes some 200,000 clones, about 93% of them seen just once. The sequencing sample was made of naive CD4+ T cells sorted from blood. Subset given: CD45RA+ positively selected. The receptors derive from a woman younger than 45 in good health.

This chain uses TRBV2 with TRBJ2-7, with D possibly matching TRBD1 (6 bases). The CDR3 contains 14 residues. Germline CDR1 SNHLY, CDR2 FYNNEI. V gave up 6 bases and J gave up 4 bases, with 16 bases separating them. The CDR3 spells CASRESTQGYEQYF. Here the CDR3 DNA reads TGTGCCAGCAGGGAGAGCACGCAGGGGTACGAGCAGTACTTC.

The chain uses TRBV5-1 and TRBJ2-7; D possibly corresponds to TRBD2 (5 bases). The length of the CDR3 is 14 residues. The germline V gene has CDR1 SGHRS and CDR2 YFSETQ. V was shortened by 4 bases and J by 0 bases, with 11 bases between the two germline ends. The CDR3 protein is CASSRGAPSYEQYF. DNA for the CDR3: TGCGCCAGCAGCCGGGGAGCCCCCTCCTACGAGCAGTACTTC.

The gene calls are TRBV18 and TRBJ1-2; D gene uncertain. Germline V gene data show CDR1 as KGHSH and CDR2 as LQKENI. The CDR3 has 16 amino acids. Trimming took off 0 bases at V and 4 bases at J, with 15 bases between the two ends. The CDR3 loop is CASSPPGLGQLYGYTF. The CDR3 DNA follows: TGTGCCAGCTCACCACCTGGTCTAGGCCAGCTCTATGGCTACACCTTC.

The V and J genes are TRBV19 and TRBJ1-1; 8 nucleotides match TRBD1. Germline V gene sequence: CDR1 LNHDA, CDR2 SQIVND (reference sequence). Trimming removed 7 bases from V and 5 bases from J; junction bases left unmatched: 6. The CDR3 consists of 13 residues. This CDR3 reads CASTMGQATEAFF. The CDR3 nucleotides read TGTGCCAGTACCATGGGACAGGCGACTGAAGCTTTCTTT.

The gene calls are TRBV19 and TRBJ1-3, with D unresolved. Trimming shortened V by 9 bases and J by 2 bases, and 5 bases separated the two germline ends. The CDR3 covers 11 residues. Germline assignment: CDR1 LNHDA and CDR2 SQIVND (reference sequence). CDR3 sequence reads: CASSPGNTIYF. CDR3 sequence (DNA): TGTGCCAGCTCCCCTGGAAACACCATATATTTT.

This clone has just one count. The chain couples TRBV18 to TRBJ2-5, with D perhaps TRBD1 or TRBD2 (5 bases each). The CDR3 sequence is 15 residues long. CDR1 is KGHSH and CDR2 is LQKENI in the germline V gene. The V gene lost 0 bases and the J gene lost 5 bases, with 13 bases spanning the gap. Written as DNA, the CDR3 is TGTGCCAGCTCACCACCGACCGGGGCAGGGGAGACCCAGTACTTC. Protein product: CASSPPTGAGETQYF.

V is TRBV6-1 and J is TRBJ2-7; D not certain. Per the germline V gene, CDR1 is MNHNS and CDR2 is SASEGT. Trimming took off 6 bases at V and 1 base at J, with 16 bases between the two ends. The CDR3 spans 15 residues. As DNA, the CDR3 is TGTGCCAGCAGGCCCCGGCCGACTGCTTCCTACGAGCAGTACTTC. This gives the protein CASRPRPTASYEQYF.

The chain joins TRBV2 to TRBJ2-5, with a possible D match to TRBD1 (6 bases). The J call may be incorrect, as the DNA end agrees better with TRBJ2-7. CDR3 length: 12 residues. Germline lookup yields CDR1 SNHLY and CDR2 FYNNEI. The CDR3 DNA reads as TGTGCCACACGGACAGATCAGTACGAGCAGTACTTC. It is translated as CATRTDQYEQYF.

This chain uses TRBV27 with TRBJ2-1; 9 positions match TRBD2. CDR1 and CDR2 (germline): MNHEY, SMNVEV (reference sequence). The CDR3 spans 16 residues. Germline trimming cut 8 bases from V and 2 bases from J; bases unmatched to any gene: 10. The CDR3 DNA reads as TGTGCCAGCCGCCGTGGGACTAGCCGGCCCTACAATGAGCAGTTCTTC. It yields the protein CASRRGTSRPYNEQFF.

V and J are TRBV5-1 and TRBJ2-5; 7 bases agree with TRBD1. V shed 1 base and J 1 base; nucleotides not matched to a gene: 1. The CDR3 is made up of 14 amino acids. Germline V CDR1 and CDR2: SGHRS, YFSETQ. The CDR3 DNA reads as TGCGCCAGCAGCTTGAGGGACAGCCAAGAGACCCAGTACTTC. Amino acid sequence: CASSLRDSQETQYF.

The rearrangement links TRBV15 to TRBJ2-5, with a possible D match to TRBD2 (6 bases). The CDR3 consists of 13 residues. Trimming removed 5 bases from V and 5 bases from J, with 12 bases in between. Germline V gene sequence: CDR1 LNHNV, CDR2 YYDKDF (reference sequence). CDR3 residues: CATSPMGGETQYF. In nucleotides, the CDR3 is TGTGCCACCAGCCCCATGGGGGGTGAGACCCAGTACTTC.

This chain links TRBV11-2 with TRBJ1-1; D is undetermined. The CDR3 loop spans 14 amino acids. V was clipped by 2 bases and J by 1 base, with 8 bases between them. The germline CDR1 and CDR2 sequences are SGHAT and FQNNGV. The CDR3: CASSLLNPNTEAFF. Here the CDR3 DNA reads TGTGCCAGCAGCTTACTGAACCCGAACACTGAAGCTTTCTTT. The entire variable domain, with the rest obtained from reference TRBV11-2 and TRBJ1-1, is as follows: EAGVAQSPRYKIIEKRQSVAFWCNPISGHATLYWYQQILGQGPKLLIQFQNNGVVDDSQLPKDRFSAERLKGVDSTLKIQPAKLEDSAVYLCASSLLNPNTEAFFGQGTRLTVV.

The chain uses TRBV25-1 and TRBJ1-1, with 8 positions matching TRBD1. The germline gives CDR1 MGHDK, CDR2 SYGVNS. The CDR3 is made up of 14 amino acids. V lost 4 bases, J lost 1 base, and 2 bases stayed unmatched. Written as DNA, the CDR3 is TGTGCCAGCAGTGGAGGGACAGGGAACACTGAAGCTTTCTTT. Residues: CASSGGTGNTEAFF.

The V call is TRBV18, the J call TRBJ2-5; perhaps TRBD1 as D (5 bases). CDR1 is KGHSH, CDR2 LQKENI, per germline. CDR3 length: 13 residues. The V end was cut by 0 bases, the J end by 5 bases, with 7 bases between. CDR3 in amino acids: CASSPPGRETQYF. The CDR3 DNA reads as TGTGCCAGCTCACCACCGGGGCGCGAGACCCAGTACTTC.

The chain recombines TRBV10-1 with TRBJ1-3; D not resolved. This CDR3 has 13 amino acids. V lost 5 bases and J lost 1, with 6 bases in between. Germline V CDR1 and CDR2: WNHNN, SYGVQD (reference sequence). The DNA of the CDR3 is TGCGCCAGCAGTTCAAGGTCTGGAAACACCATATATTTT. It yields the protein CASSSRSGNTIYF.

This chain links TRBV29-1 with TRBJ2-7; 8 nucleotides match TRBD1. V lost 6 bases and J lost 0; bases outside the gene matches: 4. In germline, CDR1 is SQVTM, CDR2 ANQGSEA. The CDR3 sequence is 13 residues long. As DNA, the CDR3 is TGCAGCGTGCAGCAGGGGGCCTCCTACGAGCAGTACTTC. It encodes CSVQQGASYEQYF.

The rearrangement joins TRBV5-1 to TRBJ2-5, with D maybe TRBD2 (5 bases). The end of the DNA fits TRBJ2-7 better, so the J call may be wrong. Germline V gene lookup returns CDR1 SGHRS and CDR2 YFSETQ. This CDR3 comprises 15 residues. This CDR3 is CASSPSADGTYEQYF. DNA for the CDR3: TGCGCCAGCAGCCCGTCAGCGGACGGCACCTACGAGCAGTACTTC.

CDR3 sequence: CASSEVPSGGEQYF. The CDR3 nucleotides are TGCGCCAGCAGTGAAGTCCCCTCCGGAGGCGAGCAGTACTTC. V and J are TRBV10-2 and TRBJ2-7; tentative D call: TRBD2 (5 bases). Trimming took 3 bases from V and 6 from J, leaving 15 bases between them. The germline CDR1 and CDR2 sequences are WSHSY and SAAADI. This CDR3 has 14 residues.